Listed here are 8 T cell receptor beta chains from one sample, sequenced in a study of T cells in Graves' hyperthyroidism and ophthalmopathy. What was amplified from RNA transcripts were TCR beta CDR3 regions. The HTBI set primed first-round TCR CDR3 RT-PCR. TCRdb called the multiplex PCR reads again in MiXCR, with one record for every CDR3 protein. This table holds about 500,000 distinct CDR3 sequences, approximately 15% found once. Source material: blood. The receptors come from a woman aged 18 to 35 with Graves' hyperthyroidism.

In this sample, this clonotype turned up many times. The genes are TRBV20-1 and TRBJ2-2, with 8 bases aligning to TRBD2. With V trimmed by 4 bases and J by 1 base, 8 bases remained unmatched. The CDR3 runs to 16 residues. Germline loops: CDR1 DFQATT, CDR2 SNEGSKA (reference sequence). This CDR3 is CSAKPGTRRNTGELFF. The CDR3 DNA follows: TGCAGTGCTAAACCGGGGACTAGAAGGAACACCGGGGAGCTGTTTTTT.

DNA of the CDR3: TGTGCCAGCAGCTCATATAGGACAGGGGGCGACGGCTACACCTTC. This sequence encodes CASSSYRTGGDGYTF. This chain uses TRBV7-2 with TRBJ1-2; 11 positions agree with TRBD1. Per germline, CDR1 SGHTA and CDR2 FQGNSA. The CDR3 totals 15 residues. With 4 bases clipped from V and 8 bases from J, the junction kept 9 bases outside the gene matches. The variable domain in full, completed from reference TRBV7-2 and TRBJ1-2, reads GAGVSQSPSNKVTEKGKDVELRCDPISGHTALYWYRQSLGQGLEFLIYFQGNSAPDKSGLPSDRFSAERTGGSVSTLTIQRTQQEDSAVYLCASSSYRTGGDGYTFGSGTRLTVV.

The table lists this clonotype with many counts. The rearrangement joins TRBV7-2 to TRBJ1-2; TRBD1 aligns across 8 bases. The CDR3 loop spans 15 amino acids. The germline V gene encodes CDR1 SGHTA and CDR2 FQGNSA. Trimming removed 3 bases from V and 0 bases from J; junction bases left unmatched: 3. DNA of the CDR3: TGTGCCAGCAGCTTGCAGGGGGCACCTAACTATGGCTACACCTTC. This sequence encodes CASSLQGAPNYGYTF. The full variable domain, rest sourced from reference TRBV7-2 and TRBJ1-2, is GAGVSQSPSNKVTEKGKDVELRCDPISGHTALYWYRQSLGQGLEFLIYFQGNSAPDKSGLPSDRFSAERTGGSVSTLTIQRTQQEDSAVYLCASSLQGAPNYGYTFGSGTRLTVV.

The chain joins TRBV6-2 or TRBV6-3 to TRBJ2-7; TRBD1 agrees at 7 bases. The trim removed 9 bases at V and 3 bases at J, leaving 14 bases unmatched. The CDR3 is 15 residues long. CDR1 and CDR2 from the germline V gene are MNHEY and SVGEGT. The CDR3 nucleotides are TGTGCCAGTCACCGTGCCTCCGGGACAGTCTACGAGCAGTACTTC. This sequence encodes CASHRASGTVYEQYF.

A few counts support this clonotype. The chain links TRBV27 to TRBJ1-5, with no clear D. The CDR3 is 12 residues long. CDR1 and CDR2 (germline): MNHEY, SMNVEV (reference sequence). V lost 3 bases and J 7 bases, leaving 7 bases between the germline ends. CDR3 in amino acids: CASSFMGQPQHF. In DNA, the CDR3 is TGTGCCAGCAGTTTTATGGGACAGCCCCAGCATTTT.

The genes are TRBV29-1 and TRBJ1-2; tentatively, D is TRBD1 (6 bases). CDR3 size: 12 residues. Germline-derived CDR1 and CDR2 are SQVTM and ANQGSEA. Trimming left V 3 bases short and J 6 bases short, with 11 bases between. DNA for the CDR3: TGCAGCGTTGATAAGCAGGGGAATGGCTACACCTTC. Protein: CSVDKQGNGYTF.

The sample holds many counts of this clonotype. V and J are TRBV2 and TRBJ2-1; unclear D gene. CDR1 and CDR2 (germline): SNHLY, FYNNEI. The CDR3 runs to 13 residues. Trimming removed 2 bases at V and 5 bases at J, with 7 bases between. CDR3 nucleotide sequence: TGTGCCAGCAGTGAATTCAAAAACAATGAGCAGTTCTTC. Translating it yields CASSEFKNNEQFF. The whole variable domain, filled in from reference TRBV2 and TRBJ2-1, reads EPEVTQTPSHQVTQMGQEVILRCVPISNHLYFYWYRQILGQKVEFLVSFYNNEISEKSEIFDDQFSVERPDGSNFTLKIRSTKLEDSAMYFCASSEFKNNEQFFGPGTRLTVL.

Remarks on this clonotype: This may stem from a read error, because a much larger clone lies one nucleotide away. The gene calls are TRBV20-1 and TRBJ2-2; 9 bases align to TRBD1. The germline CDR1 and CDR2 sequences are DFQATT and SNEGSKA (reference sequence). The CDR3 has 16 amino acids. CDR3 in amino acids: CSARDRRQGGAGEPFF. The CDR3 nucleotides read TGCAGTGCTAGAGATCGGCGACAGGGGGGAGCCGGGGAGCCGTTTTTT.